Detailed here is one T cell receptor (beta chain). The data derive from a study of blood T cell repertoires in COVID-19. Study details: COVID-19 samples, acute and convalescent, were from the United States, Italy and Spain.

The J segment lost 5 bases and the V segment lost 0 bases, leaving 11 bases of the junction unmatched. CDR1 is SGDLS, CDR2 YYNGEE, per germline. CDR3 length equals 17 residues. Original handling: Counts of nucleated cells, estimated from reference gene primer amplification, were obtained. The table came from immunoSEQ multiplex PCR; TCRdb's copy has only in-frame clones and leaves some out. The V and J calls and clone size are taken from that table; D and trimming were inferred from the DNA. The table records 150,000 or so clones, 87% of them present only once. In the 2 weeks before study entry, exposed participants met a COVID-19 case, which was PCR-confirmed or clinician-diagnosed.

Specimen: PBMCs or T cells enriched from blood (not recorded which). This sequence originates from a woman in her forties who had been exposed to COVID-19. This rearrangement joins TRBV9 to TRBJ2-3, with TRBD1 identical over 8 bases. CDR3: CASSVDLRQGRGDTQYF. CDR3 DNA sequence: TGTGCCAGCAGCGTAGATTTGAGACAGGGGAGAGGAGATACGCAGTATTTT.